This T cell receptor (beta chain) emerged from a study of cytotoxic CD8 clonotypes in ibrutinib-treated CLL. As for the study in general: Within the patient group, 11 were relapsed/refractory and around 15 treatment-naive, and 17 were IGHV unmutated. The study, taken as a whole, reports: The study found public clonotypes uncommon, contracting or stable on treatment.

Trimming stripped 5 bases from V and 7 bases from J, with 9 bases between. The CDR3 has 11 amino acids. Germline CDR1 is LNHDA and CDR2 is SQIVND (reference sequence). On this clone: Its antigen is currently unknown.

Depth targeted 1 in 200,000 to 1 in 1 million T cells, averaging approximately 10x coverage per clonotype. The method was immunoSEQ multiplex PCR; TCRdb's version includes in-frame clones alone and lacks a portion of them. The data contain more than 200,000 clones, 60% to 75% of them singletons. The sample in question was PBMCs, obtained after 24 months of ibrutinib treatment. This chain uses TRBV19 with TRBJ2-7, with D perhaps TRBD1 (5 bases). The receptor comes from a human donor with chronic lymphocytic leukemia. CDR3 nucleotide sequence: TGTGCCAGTAGTTCGACAGCTGAGCAGTACTTC. Translating it yields CASSSTAEQYF.